One and the same sample provided the 20 T cell receptor beta chains below, sequenced in a study of radiation and T cells in renal cell carcinoma. TCRdb keeps only in-frame clones here, not all; method: immunoSEQ multiplex PCR. This sample has 18,000 or so clones, with around three fifths found just once. The treatment: treatment-naive control, cytoreductive nephrectomy. The sequencing here drew on tumor tissue, taken from a patient whose treatment was nephrectomy without radiotherapy. These receptors all stem from a man aged 50 or older with renal cell carcinoma.

This chain joins TRBV5-1 and TRBJ2-6; D remains ambiguous. Trimming removed 0 bases at V and 4 bases at J, with 8 bases between. The V gene's germline CDR1 is SGHRS and CDR2 YFSETQ. The CDR3 covers 15 residues. This CDR3 is CASSLDVSGANVLTF. The CDR3 DNA reads TGCGCCAGCAGCTTGGATGTCTCCGGGGCCAACGTCCTGACTTTC.

The V and J genes are TRBV6-6 and TRBJ1-4, with D hard to call. The CDR3 is 16 amino acids. The germline V and J ends were trimmed by 0 bases and 0 bases, with 8 bases remaining between them. Looked up from germline, CDR1 is MNHNY and CDR2 is SVGAGI (reference sequence). Here the CDR3 reads CASSYSSAATNEKLFF. CDR3 nucleotides: TGTGCCAGCAGTTACTCGTCGGCTGCAACTAATGAAAAACTGTTTTTT.

This chain connects TRBV9 to TRBJ2-2; either TRBD1 or TRBD2 may fit D (5 bases each). Between the trimmed V and J ends, which lost 10 bases and 3 bases, there was a span of 19 bases. This CDR3 spans 15 amino acids. Germline-derived CDR1 and CDR2 are SGDLS and YYNGEE. DNA for the CDR3: TGTGCCTCTGAGCATGGGGCGGGCGACACCGGGGAGCTGTTTTTT. Amino acids: CASEHGAGDTGELFF.

The gene calls are TRBV7-9 and TRBJ2-3; either TRBD1 or TRBD2 may supply D (5 bases each). This CDR3 is 15 amino acids long. Germline V gene data show CDR1 as SEHNR and CDR2 as FQNEAQ (reference sequence). Trimming shortened V by 5 bases and J by 2 bases, and 14 bases separated the two germline ends. For the CDR3, the DNA is TGTGCCAGCAGCAAAGGGGTCGGGGACACAGATACGCAGTATTTT. Its protein product is CASSKGVGDTDTQYF.

The J gene is TRBJ2-1, the V gene TRBV11-2; D call uncertain. CDR1 is SGHAT and CDR2 is FQNNGV in the germline V gene. Trimming took off 5 bases at V and 7 bases at J, with 9 bases between the two ends. This CDR3 region has 12 residues. Here the CDR3 DNA reads TGTGCCAGCAGCCTTTCCGGTAATGAGCAGTTCTTC. Its translation: CASSLSGNEQFF.

The V call is TRBV5-1, the J call TRBJ2-1, with D possibly TRBD2 on 6 matching bases. This CDR3 is built from 15 residues. V gave up 4 bases and J gave up 2 bases, with 13 bases separating them. In germline, CDR1 is SGHRS, CDR2 YFSETQ. The CDR3 DNA reads TGCGCCAGCAGCGGAGCGGGTCTAACCTACAATGAGCAGTTCTTC. Encoded protein: CASSGAGLTYNEQFF.

This chain joins TRBV18 and TRBJ1-5; D gene ambiguous. CDR1 and CDR2 from the germline V gene are KGHSH and LQKENI. V shed 2 bases and J shed 3 bases, with 8 bases lying between them. This CDR3 has 14 residues. The CDR3 nucleotides read TGTGCCAGCTCACCAGCAGGATACAATCAGCCCCAGCATTTT. Residues: CASSPAGYNQPQHF.

This clone came up many times. This CDR3 is CASSRWSTTNEKLFF. CDR3 DNA: TGTGCCAGCAGTAGGTGGAGTACAACTAATGAAAAACTGTTTTTT. The chain combines TRBV9 with TRBJ1-4; D is unclear. In germline, CDR1 is SGDLS, CDR2 YYNGEE. V was cut by 5 bases and J by 0 bases, with 11 bases left in between. CDR3 length equals 15 residues. Using reference TRBV9 and TRBJ1-4 for the parts outside the CDR3, the full variable domain is DSGVTQTPKHLITATGQRVTLRCSPRSGDLSVYWYQQSLDQGLQFLIQYYNGEERAKGNILERFSAQQFPDLHSELNLSSLELGDSALYFCASSRWSTTNEKLFFGSGTQLSVL.

This clone showed up just a few times. The chain links TRBV7-2 to TRBJ2-1; D could derive from TRBD1 or TRBD2 (6 bases each). Per germline, CDR1 SGHTA and CDR2 FQGNSA. Trimming removed 8 bases from V and 9 bases from J, with 14 bases in between. The CDR3 length is 12 residues. CDR3 sequence (DNA): TGTGCCAGCGGTTCCAAGGGGGGTGAGCAGTTCTTC. Encoded protein: CASGSKGGEQFF.

The DNA for the CDR3 is TGTGCCAGCATGTGGGGACAGGGGAACACTGAAGCTTTCTTT. Its protein is CASMWGQGNTEAFF. The chain couples TRBV6-5 to TRBJ1-1, with TRBD1 matching 9 bases. V lost 7 bases to trimming and J lost 1 base; unmatched junction nucleotides: 4. This CDR3 spans 14 amino acids. CDR1 MNHEY and CDR2 SVGAGI come from the germline V gene.

This sequence joins TRBV30 and TRBJ2-7; 7 bases align to TRBD2. The germline CDR1 and CDR2 sequences are GTSNPN and SVGIG (reference sequence). The V and J ends lost 5 bases and 4 bases, in that order; junction bases with no gene match: 5. This CDR3 has 12 amino acids. CDR3 nucleotide sequence: TGTGCCTGGGGGAGGGAGCAGTACGAGCAGTACTTC. Translating it yields CAWGREQYEQYF.

This clone was seen at least ten times. The J gene is TRBJ2-2, the V gene TRBV4-3; no clear D gene. Trimming shortened V by 0 bases and J by 1 base, and 3 bases separated the two germline ends. CDR1 is LGHNA and CDR2 is YSLEER in the germline V gene. The CDR3 extends over 14 amino acids. Here the CDR3 reads CASSQEGNTGELFF. The DNA of the CDR3 is TGCGCCAGCAGCCAAGAAGGGAACACCGGGGAGCTGTTTTTT.

The chain's CDR3 is CASSQDGRTGRGYTF. DNA for the CDR3: TGCGCCAGCAGCCAAGACGGGCGAACGGGCCGGGGCTACACCTTC. The genes are TRBV4-3 and TRBJ1-2; D not resolved. V lost 0 bases to trimming and J lost 8 bases, with 16 bases between them. This CDR3 contains 15 residues. Germline lookup yields CDR1 LGHNA and CDR2 YSLEER.

This clone was recorded at least ten times. This CDR3 is CASSSRALTYEQYF. CDR3 nucleotide sequence: TGTGCCAGTAGTTCCCGGGCCCTAACCTACGAGCAGTACTTC. The rearrangement joins TRBV19 to TRBJ2-7; D is undetermined. CDR3 length equals 14 residues. Germline-derived CDR1 and CDR2 are LNHDA and SQIVND (reference sequence). V was clipped by 5 bases and J by 2 bases, with 13 bases between them.

The rearrangement links TRBV19 to TRBJ1-1, with 8 nucleotides matching TRBD1. Germline V CDR1 and CDR2: LNHDA, SQIVND (reference sequence). V gave up 6 bases and J gave up 1 base; unmatched junction bases: 1. The CDR3 has 13 residues. The CDR3 DNA is TGTGCCAGTAGAGGACAGGGGAACACTGAAGCTTTCTTT. This gives the protein CASRGQGNTEAFF.

The chain joins TRBV15 to TRBJ1-1; no clear D. CDR3 size: 14 residues. Germline assignment: CDR1 LNHNV and CDR2 YYDKDF (reference sequence). V lost 0 bases and J lost 1, with 6 bases in between. In DNA form, the CDR3 reads TGTGCCACCAGCAGAGATGGACCGAACACTGAAGCTTTCTTT. It is translated as CATSRDGPNTEAFF.

This clone has more than one count but fewer than ten. V is TRBV19 and J is TRBJ2-5, with 8 bases identical to TRBD1. Germline V lookup: CDR1 LNHDA, CDR2 SQIVND (reference sequence). CDR3 length: 17 residues. The V segment lost 3 bases and the J segment 1 base; nucleotides outside the gene matches: 10. The DNA for the CDR3 is TGTGCCAGTAGTATTGGTCGGGGCAGGGGGCGCCAAGAGACCCAGTACTTC. The encoded protein is CASSIGRGRGRQETQYF.

This sequence joins TRBV10-3 and TRBJ1-1; D perhaps matches TRBD1 (6 bases). CDR3 length: 15 amino acids. V lost 2 bases to trimming and J lost 3 bases, with 13 bases between them. The germline V gene has CDR1 ENHRY and CDR2 SYGVKD. The CDR3 protein is CAISERGRGDTEAFF. The CDR3 DNA sequence: TGTGCCATCAGTGAGAGAGGCAGGGGCGACACTGAAGCTTTCTTT.

This chain connects TRBV25-1 to TRBJ2-2; TRBD1 agrees at 9 bases. V shed 6 bases, J shed 8 bases, and the junction held 7 bases outside the gene matches. The CDR3 extends over 14 amino acids. Germline V gene data show CDR1 as MGHDK and CDR2 as SYGVNS. CDR3 DNA: TGTGCCAGCAGGGTACAGGGGGCAAGTGGGGAGCTGTTTTTT. This sequence encodes CASRVQGASGELFF.

V gene TRBV27 combines with J gene TRBJ2-5, with 9 positions matching TRBD1. The J segment lost 5 bases and the V segment lost 4 bases, leaving 8 bases of the junction unmatched. Germline V gene data show CDR1 as MNHEY and CDR2 as SMNVEV (reference sequence). CDR3 length equals 15 residues. The CDR3 DNA sequence: TGTGCCAGCAGTTCGGGGACAGGGAATGCGGAGACCCAGTACTTC. The encoded protein is CASSSGTGNAETQYF.